Shown below are 14 T cell receptor beta chains from a single sample sequenced in a study of shared clonotypes between healthy human individuals (dated by TCRdb to about 2020). The library was produced with the immunoSEQ multiplex PCR assay. The source is immuneACCESS, and TCRdb retained only in-frame sequences with V and J called. Part of the clones is not carried over; for the studies checked, unresolved V genes explain less than half of this, and the remainder is unexplained. Here the sample has around 2.1 million clones; 90% to 95% occur a single time. The top ten clones comprise more than 1.5% of the sample. CD8 naive samples were CD45RO-negative cells positively selected for CCR7, giving a CD45RA+CCR7+ population that excluded TemRA cells. The sample taken for sequencing was naive CD8+ T cells from PBMCs. The sample's cell subset or site label, in plain terms: CD45RA+CCR7+. The receptors derive from a young man in good health. Some clones in this sample may be carry-over from other donors' samples.

This clone was observed a few times. V gene TRBV11-2 combines with J gene TRBJ2-7, with TRBD2 identical over 8 bases. The V gene end was trimmed by 3 bases and the J gene end by 3 bases; junction bases not matched to a gene: 4. Germline CDR1 is SGHAT and CDR2 is FQNNGV. The CDR3 has 14 residues. CDR3 sequence: CASSFSGGSYEQYF. The DNA of the CDR3 is TGTGCCAGCAGCTTTTCGGGAGGGAGCTACGAGCAGTACTTC.

CDR3: CSAIQTLGRNEQFF. The CDR3 coding sequence is TGCAGCGCCATCCAAACCTTAGGGCGGAATGAGCAGTTCTTC. This rearrangement joins TRBV29-1 to TRBJ2-1; D is undetermined. Germline V gives CDR1 SQVTM, CDR2 ANQGSEA. This CDR3 has 14 amino acids. Trimming took 7 bases from V and 7 from J, leaving 20 bases between them.

The CDR3 spells CASSEWEQYF. CDR3 coding DNA: TGTGCCAGCAGTGAGTGGGAGCAGTACTTC. The V gene is TRBV6-1, the J gene TRBJ2-7; D is undetermined. Germline CDR1 reads MNHNS; CDR2 reads SASEGT. The CDR3 contains 10 residues. V was cut by 3 bases and J by 7 bases, with 4 bases left in between.

The rearrangement joins TRBV27 to TRBJ2-2; 7 bases are shared with TRBD1. Unmatched junction bases numbered 9, after V lost 3 bases and J lost 2 bases. This CDR3 region has 17 residues. Germline CDR1 MNHEY, CDR2 SMNVEV (reference sequence). CDR3 nucleotide sequence: TGTGCCAGCAGTTTGGGGACAGAGCTTACAAACACCGGGGAGCTGTTTTTT. It yields the protein CASSLGTELTNTGELFF.

V usage is TRBV5-6 and J usage is TRBJ2-2; TRBD2 might be the D (7 bases). This CDR3 contains 15 residues. The germline V gene encodes CDR1 SGHDT and CDR2 YYEEEE. V was clipped by 0 bases and J by 4 bases, with 10 bases between them. The CDR3 region is CASSLVRGATGELFF. Written as DNA, the CDR3 is TGTGCCAGCAGCTTGGTCCGGGGGGCCACCGGGGAGCTGTTTTTT.

The J gene is TRBJ1-6, the V gene TRBV4-1; 11 bases are a match to TRBD1. V lost 4 bases and J lost 7; bases outside the gene matches: 3. Germline V gives CDR1 MGHRA, CDR2 YSYEKL. The CDR3 is made up of 15 amino acids. The CDR3 protein is CASSPRDRGNSPLHF. The CDR3 DNA reads as TGCGCCAGCAGCCCCCGGGACAGGGGGAATTCACCCCTCCACTTT.

The DNA of the CDR3 is TGTGCCAGCAGCTTCCACACCGGGACTAGCTATTACGAGCAGTACTTC. Translated: CASSFHTGTSYYEQYF. The chain employs TRBV11-2 and TRBJ2-7, with 9 bases lining up with TRBD2. V lost 3 bases, J lost 4 bases, and 10 bases stayed unmatched. The CDR3 consists of 16 residues. CDR1 and CDR2 (germline): SGHAT, FQNNGV.

This sequence joins TRBV13 and TRBJ2-1; D is unresolved. Germline-derived CDR1 and CDR2 are PRHDT and FYEKMQ (reference sequence). The CDR3 extends over 13 amino acids. Deletions cut 4 bases from V and 11 bases from J, with 15 bases between. CDR3 coding DNA: TGTGCCAGCAGCTCCACCCTATGGAAACAGCAGTTCTTC. Its protein product is CASSSTLWKQQFF.

The chain couples TRBV4-1 to TRBJ2-1; D is possibly TRBD2 (5 bases). The CDR3 spans 14 residues. The germline V and J ends were trimmed by 1 base and 6 bases, with 10 bases remaining between them. Germline V gene sequence: CDR1 MGHRA, CDR2 YSYEKL. The CDR3 spells CASSQVGLANEQFF. The CDR3 bases are TGCGCCAGCAGCCAAGTCGGGCTAGCCAATGAGCAGTTCTTC.

The CDR3 here is CASSLSREGHGYTF. The DNA of the CDR3 is TGTGCCAGCAGTTTATCCCGGGAGGGACATGGCTACACCTTC. This chain links TRBV27 with TRBJ1-2, with D perhaps matching TRBD1 (5 bases). CDR3 length equals 14 residues. V gave up 0 bases and J gave up 6 bases, with 11 bases separating them. Germline V lookup: CDR1 MNHEY, CDR2 SMNVEV (reference sequence).

The chain recombines TRBV6-1 with TRBJ2-7, with D perhaps TRBD1 or TRBD2 (5 bases each). Germline V gives CDR1 MNHNS, CDR2 SASEGT. Deletions cut 3 bases from V and 2 bases from J, with 11 bases between. This CDR3 comprises 14 residues. The chain's CDR3 is CASSEGWGTYEQYF. As DNA, the CDR3 is TGTGCCAGCAGTGAGGGGTGGGGGACCTACGAGCAGTACTTC.

This clone was counted once. This chain links TRBV7-9 with TRBJ2-1; 11 bases are shared with TRBD2. V lost 5 bases and J lost 4; bases outside the gene matches: 7. In germline, CDR1 is SEHNR, CDR2 FQNEAQ (reference sequence). This CDR3 comprises 16 residues. The CDR3 nucleotides read TGTGCCAGCAGCCCCGAGGGGACTAGCGGTTACAATGAGCAGTTCTTC. It yields the protein CASSPEGTSGYNEQFF.

The chain employs TRBV9 and TRBJ2-5; 13 bases are a match to TRBD2. V shed 4 bases and J 5 bases; nucleotides not matched to a gene: 14. The CDR3 is 18 residues long. Looked up from germline, CDR1 is SGDLS and CDR2 is YYNGEE. CDR3: CASSFRGTSGTGGETQYF. The CDR3 DNA reads as TGTGCCAGCAGCTTCCGAGGGACTAGCGGGACCGGGGGGGAGACCCAGTACTTC.

CDR3 loop: CASSIERTSGRDYNEQFF. CDR3 DNA sequence: TGTGCCAGTAGTATTGAAAGGACTAGCGGGAGGGATTACAATGAGCAGTTCTTC. The J gene is TRBJ2-1, the V gene TRBV19; 15 bases align to TRBD2. V gave up 3 bases and J gave up 4 bases; unmatched junction bases: 7. CDR3 length: 18 amino acids. Germline V lookup: CDR1 LNHDA, CDR2 SQIVND (reference sequence). Looking up the rest from reference TRBV19 and TRBJ2-1 gives the full variable domain: DGGITQSPKYLFRKEGQNVTLSCEQNLNHDAMYWYRQDPGQGLRLIYYSQIVNDFQKGDIAEGYSVSREKKESFPLTVTSAQKNPTAFYLCASSIERTSGRDYNEQFFGPGTRLTVL.